The next 18 T cell receptor beta chains were all read from a single sample in a study of blood T cells in healthy people across ages. Through a sample-barcoded 5' primer and a J-beta primer mix, a second PCR was run for about 7 to 12 cycles. TCRdb independently ran MiXCR on the 5' RACE reads; one entry per CDR3 protein. The data show roughly 930,000 distinct CDR3 sequences, roughly 52% seen once. Input material: blood. Receptor source: a man aged 30 to 45 in good health.

This clonotype was counted at least ten times. The DNA of the CDR3 is TGTGCCAGCAGCTTCGGGGGACAGGGCACCTACGAGCAGTACTTC. This gives the protein CASSFGGQGTYEQYF. This chain links TRBV12-3 or TRBV12-4 with TRBJ2-7, with 9 bases that match TRBD1. The CDR3 has 15 amino acids. The V gene end was trimmed by 6 bases and the J gene end by 2 bases; junction bases not matched to a gene: 8.

As regards this clonotype: Germline and junction disagree at one end, which may indicate a read error. The chain uses TRBV4-2 and TRBJ2-6; possible D gene TRBD1, 5 bases. The CDR3 has 16 amino acids. The V gene's germline CDR1 is LGHNA and CDR2 YNFKEQ. CDR3 loop: CASSQDEGDGANVPTF. The DNA of the CDR3 is TGTGCCAGCAGCCAAGATGAAGGGGATGGGGCCAACGTCCCGACTTTC.

This clonotype was counted between two and nine times. The V call is TRBV6-1, the J call TRBJ2-5, with 9 bases aligning to TRBD1. The J call is uncertain, as TRBJ2-7 better fits the DNA end. CDR1 is MNHNS, CDR2 SASEGT, per germline. The CDR3 length is 14 residues. Here the CDR3 reads CASTRDRVSLEQYF. CDR3 in DNA: TGTGCCAGCACCCGGGACAGGGTATCGCTCGAGCAGTACTTC.

In this sample, this clonotype turned up a few times. The chain couples TRBV12-3 or TRBV12-4 to TRBJ2-3, with 8 bases lining up with TRBD2. V trimming: 3 bases; J trimming: 2 bases; junction bases outside the gene matches: 7. CDR3 length: 16 amino acids. The CDR3 region has the DNA TGTGCCAGCAGTTTTATGAGCGGGGGAGTCACAGATACGCAGTATTTT. It is translated as CASSFMSGGVTDTQYF.

The chain has TRBV7-2 and TRBJ2-1; the match to TRBD2 covers 15 bases. In germline, CDR1 is SGHTA, CDR2 FQGNSA. The V segment lost 5 bases and the J segment 4 bases; nucleotides outside the gene matches: 6. The CDR3 is 17 amino acids. The CDR3 here is CASSRWTSGGAYNEQFF. In DNA, the CDR3 is TGTGCCAGCAGCCGCTGGACTAGCGGGGGGGCGTACAATGAGCAGTTCTTC.

The V call is TRBV6-5, the J call TRBJ1-2, with D perhaps TRBD1 (5 bases). CDR1 is MNHEY and CDR2 is SVGAGI in the germline V gene. The CDR3 contains 15 residues. Trimming left V 0 bases short and J 6 bases short, with 14 bases between. CDR3: CASSYSPWGGDGYTF. The CDR3 DNA reads TGTGCCAGCAGTTACTCACCGTGGGGGGGTGATGGCTACACCTTC.

J is TRBJ2-1 and V is TRBV15; D gene unclear. CDR3 length: 14 amino acids. Germline lookup yields CDR1 LNHNV and CDR2 YYDKDF (reference sequence). The ends were cut back, 8 bases at V and 3 bases at J, with 14 bases in the middle. The CDR3 loop reads CATAGRDIYNEQFF. The DNA for the CDR3 is TGTGCCACCGCAGGACGCGACATCTACAATGAGCAGTTCTTC.

This clonotype appeared a single time. The V and J genes are TRBV20-1 and TRBJ2-7, with D possibly TRBD2 on 5 matching bases. The germline V gene encodes CDR1 DFQATT and CDR2 SNEGSKA (reference sequence). This CDR3 has 15 residues. With 6 bases removed from V and 5 bases from J, the gap between germline ends came to 23 bases. CDR3 in amino acids: CSATNVGRRLNEQYF. The CDR3 DNA is TGCAGTGCCACTAACGTGGGAAGGAGGTTAAACGAGCAGTACTTC.

The chain couples TRBV29-1 to TRBJ2-1; no firm D call. V was trimmed by 3 bases and J by 2 bases, leaving 5 bases between them. There are 12 residues in the CDR3. CDR1 and CDR2 (germline): SQVTM, ANQGSEA. CDR3 residues: CSVENPYNEQFF. CDR3 coding DNA: TGCAGCGTTGAGAACCCCTACAATGAGCAGTTCTTC.

The V call is TRBV30, the J call TRBJ1-4; perhaps TRBD1 as D (5 bases). The length of the CDR3 is 15 residues. V was clipped by 0 bases and J by 5 bases, with 13 bases between them. Per germline, CDR1 GTSNPN and CDR2 SVGIG (reference sequence). Here the CDR3 DNA reads TGTGCCTGGAGTGTACGGGAGGGGTTAAATGAAAAACTGTTTTTT. Translating gives CAWSVREGLNEKLFF.

This chain joins TRBV7-2 and TRBJ1-1; 7 bases line up with TRBD1. CDR1 is SGHTA, CDR2 FQGNSA, per germline. With 5 bases clipped from V and 2 bases from J, the junction kept 11 bases outside the gene matches. This CDR3 region has 16 residues. CDR3 region: CASSPKGADRNTEAFF. The CDR3 region has the DNA TGTGCCAGCAGCCCTAAGGGGGCGGACCGAAACACTGAAGCTTTCTTT. The entire variable domain, with the rest obtained from reference TRBV7-2 and TRBJ1-1, is as follows: GAGVSQSPSNKVTEKGKDVELRCDPISGHTALYWYRQSLGQGLEFLIYFQGNSAPDKSGLPSDRFSAERTGGSVSTLTIQRTQQEDSAVYLCASSPKGADRNTEAFFGQGTRLTVV.

This clonotype was counted only a few times. The rearrangement joins TRBV15 to TRBJ2-7; 8 bases map to TRBD2. Germline V gives CDR1 LNHNV, CDR2 YYDKDF (reference sequence). Trimming removed 0 bases from V and 6 bases from J; junction bases left unmatched: 10. The CDR3 is made up of 16 amino acids. The CDR3 reads CATSRDTGGPAAEQYF. CDR3 in DNA: TGTGCCACCAGCAGAGACACGGGAGGGCCGGCCGCCGAGCAGTACTTC.

This clonotype was detected a few times. The V gene is TRBV12-3 or TRBV12-4, the J gene TRBJ2-5, with a tentative D call TRBD1 (7 bases). The V gene lost 6 bases and the J gene lost 4 bases, with 18 bases spanning the gap. The CDR3 spans 15 residues. The CDR3, as DNA: TGTGCCAGCAGCCTCAACAGGGGAGGAGGAGAGACCCAGTACTTC. Protein: CASSLNRGGGETQYF.

The chain links TRBV2 to TRBJ1-2; TRBD1 might be the D (6 bases). The germline V gene encodes CDR1 SNHLY and CDR2 FYNNEI. V was clipped by 0 bases and J by 6 bases, with 20 bases between them. The CDR3 spans 17 residues. This CDR3 reads CASSEARGAQGINGYTF. CDR3 DNA sequence: TGTGCCAGCAGTGAAGCTCGGGGGGCGCAGGGGATAAATGGCTACACCTTC.

The chain uses TRBV7-2 and TRBJ2-5; possibly TRBD1 for D (6 bases). The germline V gene has CDR1 SGHTA and CDR2 FQGNSA. This CDR3 spans 16 amino acids. V was trimmed by 4 bases and J by 0 bases, leaving 15 bases between them. The chain's CDR3 is CASSSPWGQYQETQYF. CDR3 DNA: TGTGCCAGCAGCTCCCCTTGGGGACAATACCAAGAGACCCAGTACTTC.

This clonotype came up a few times. V usage is TRBV10-3 and J usage is TRBJ1-2; D is possibly TRBD1 (5 bases). Germline V gives CDR1 ENHRY, CDR2 SYGVKD. The CDR3 has 13 amino acids. With 6 bases removed from V and 2 bases from J, the gap between germline ends came to 10 bases. As DNA, the CDR3 is TGTGCCATCAGGGGACTGCCGAACTATGGCTACACCTTC. Its translation is CAIRGLPNYGYTF.

The chain uses TRBV29-1 and TRBJ1-1; D is undetermined. The CDR3 is 12 amino acids. Germline V gene data show CDR1 as SQVTM and CDR2 as ANQGSEA. Trimming took 5 bases from V and 1 from J, leaving 8 bases between them. The CDR3 DNA reads TGCAGCGTTAGTCAGTCGAACACTGAAGCTTTCTTT. Translating it yields CSVSQSNTEAFF.

This clonotype was found a few times. The V call is TRBV28, the J call TRBJ2-7, with 8 bases matching TRBD2. This CDR3 is 15 amino acids long. Germline-derived CDR1 and CDR2 are MDHEN and SYDVKM. Germline trimming cut 5 bases from V and 5 bases from J; bases unmatched to any gene: 11. The CDR3 is CASSSPTGGGNEQYF. CDR3 nucleotides: TGTGCCAGCAGTAGCCCCACCGGGGGGGGGAACGAGCAGTACTTC.